This TCR beta chain was sequenced in a study of PD-1 blockade in classical Hodgkin lymphoma. Sequencing used immunoSEQ multiplex PCR; TCRdb keeps in-frame clones, though not all of them. The sample records tens of thousands of clones, roughly 78% being singletons. Study-wide results and limits: A reduction in baseline TCR diversity was reportedly seen in newly diagnosed patients relative to healthy donors. Significant TCR diversity gains by C4D1 occurred in CD4+ but not CD8+ cells. The origin of the repertoire differences remains undefined, with disease activity or prior therapy as possible causes.

V shed 6 bases, J shed 5 bases, and the junction held 11 bases outside the gene matches. From germline, CDR1 is SGHAT and CDR2 FQNNGV. The CDR3 extends over 15 amino acids. No patient escaped relapse after autologous stem cell transplantation, and brentuximab vedotin exposure varied. As concerns this clone: Antigen: not known.

This sample comprised peripheral blood mononuclear cells (PBMCs), obtained at baseline. The TCR originated in a human donor with classical Hodgkin lymphoma. The V gene is TRBV11-2, the J gene TRBJ2-5, with 8 bases fitting TRBD2. The CDR3 region has the DNA TGTGCCAGCAGAAGGATAGCGGGGCCCGTGGAGACCCAGTACTTC. Residues: CASRRIAGPVETQYF.